These T cell receptor beta chains were read from a single sample in a study of T cell responses to AZD1222 COVID-19 vaccine. Libraries were prepared by immunoSEQ multiplex PCR; TCRdb keeps only in-frame clonotypes and omits some of them. The profile shows about 92,000 clones, 85% to 90% of them singletons. This material consisted of peripheral blood, taken on day 0 of AZD1222 vaccination. These receptors were collected from an adult in good health. The CDR3 runs from the conserved cysteine through the conserved F or W. The order of the fields is V gene, clone size, D gene, J gene, CDR3 DNA, CDR3 protein. A D gene is named only where the DNA matches it firmly. Clone size is given for some rows only: seen once, a few or many times, or a class if the clone is expanded.

>TRBV5-6|.|.|TRBJ1-6
TGTGCCAGCAGCTTCGGGTTTTCCAATTCACCCCTCCACTTT
CASSFGFSNSPLHF
>TRBV6-5|.|TRBD1|TRBJ1-1
TGTGCCAGCAGTCCCCGGACAGGGGGCTACACTGAAGCTTTCTTT
CASSPRTGGYTEAFF
>TRBV6-1|once|.|TRBJ2-3
TGTGCCAGCAGTGAACGGACAGGCACAGATACGCAGTATTTT
CASSERTGTDTQYF
>TRBV6-5|.|.|TRBJ2-7
TGTGCCAGCAGCCAGGGACCGTCCTACGAGCAGTACTTC
CASSQGPSYEQYF
>TRBV18|once|.|TRBJ2-5
TGTGCCAGCTCACCATCAGGGGAGACCCAGTACTTC
CASSPSGETQYF
>TRBV5-1|.|.|TRBJ1-2
TGCGCCAGCAGCGATCCAGGGCTAATAAGTGGCTACACCTTC
CASSDPGLISGYTF
>TRBV19|.|TRBD1|TRBJ1-2
TGTGCCAGTAGTCTCCGGGACAGGGGGCCCGAGAACTATGGCTACACCTTC
CASSLRDRGPENYGYTF
>TRBV5-6|.|.|TRBJ2-2
TGTGCCAGCAGTTTACAGGGAAGTGTGGCCGGGGAGCTGTTTTTT
CASSLQGSVAGELFF
>TRBV2|.|.|TRBJ2-2
TGTGCCAGCAGTGTCTCCACCGGGGAGCTGTTTTTT
CASSVSTGELFF
>TRBV14|.|TRBD2|TRBJ2-1
TGTGCCAGCAGCGCAGAGGGACTAGCGGAATACAATGAGCAGTTCTTC
CASSAEGLAEYNEQFF
>TRBV30|few|.|TRBJ2-3
TGTGCCTGGAATCCCGCCCTAGGCGGGCAGTATTTT
CAWNPALGGQYF
>TRBV25-1|.|.|TRBJ1-1
TGTGCCAGCAGTGTACCGGGCGAGGGCACTGAAGCTTTCTTT
CASSVPGEGTEAFF
>TRBV27|.|.|TRBJ2-7
TGTGCCAGCAGTTTATTTATCAGGGTTGCCTACGAGCAGTACTTC
CASSLFIRVAYEQYF